This T cell receptor beta chain is from a study of T-cell memory formation after mild COVID-19. Study-wide points: Clones shrinking between day 15 and 85 showed a balanced CD4/CD8 split, and those that grew later tilted toward CD4+.

With respect to this clonotype: Antigen: not known.

Germline CDR1 and CDR2: GTSNPN and SVGIG (reference sequence). The CDR3 contains 16 residues. Trimming removed 1 base from V and 2 bases from J; junction bases left unmatched: 7. One entry per CDR3 protein results from TCRdb running MiXCR on the 5' RACE reads. Of fewer than 650,000 distinct CDR3 sequences in the sample, approximately 15% were seen once. The specimen was PBMCs or a T cell subset sorted from them (not recorded which). The source of this sequence is an adult woman who had mild COVID-19 (a few samples of this study predate the infection). Cell type and time point are not known. This rearrangement joins TRBV30 to TRBJ1-5; the match to TRBD1 covers 8 bases. The chain's CDR3 is CAWSAGGGRGNQPQHF. As DNA, the CDR3 is TGTGCCTGGAGTGCAGGGGGCGGGCGTGGCAATCAGCCCCAGCATTTT.